This entry concerns a single T cell receptor (beta chain). These data belong to a study of shared clonotypes between healthy human individuals. Overall study context: The plates for each donor numbered three CD4 naive, three CD4 memory, two CD8 naive and one CD8 memory.

Assay: immunoSEQ multiplex PCR; the TCRdb copy retains only in-frame clones and omits some. The profile shows about 2,100,000 clones, 85% to 95% of them singletons. CD45RO negativity and positive selection for CCR7 defined naive CD8 cells, a population that excluded terminally differentiated effector memory CD45RA+ cells. Recent acute infections and vaccinations were absent in the healthy HIV-negative adult donors. From germline, CDR1 is MDHEN and CDR2 SYDVKM. The V gene lost 5 bases and the J gene lost 5 bases, with 18 bases spanning the gap. The CDR3 sequence is 15 residues long. Material: naive CD8+ T cells from PBMCs. The V call is TRBV28, the J call TRBJ1-1; D is uncertain. The receptor was isolated from a man aged 18-30 years in good health. Some clones in this sample may be carry-over from other donors' samples. CDR3 region: CASSEAGEVWTEAFF. The CDR3 DNA follows: TGTGCCAGCAGTGAGGCAGGTGAGGTGTGGACTGAAGCTTTCTTT.